These 6 T cell receptor beta chains were sequenced from one sample in a study of blood T cell repertoires in COVID-19. The table came from immunoSEQ multiplex PCR; TCRdb's copy has only in-frame clones and leaves some out. The sample comprises 310,000 or so clones, around 87% of which are singletons, and under 5% rests with the top ten. What was sequenced was peripheral blood. Receptors originate from a woman aged 45-60 years with active or convalescent COVID-19.

The chain is built from TRBV4-3 and TRBJ2-5; unclear D gene. Germline CDR1 LGHNA, CDR2 YSLEER. This CDR3 region has 15 residues. The germline V and J ends were trimmed by 1 base and 1 base, with 10 bases remaining between them. The CDR3 DNA follows: TGCGCCAGCAGCCAAGTCCGAGGCTTCCAAGAGACCCAGTACTTC. Translation gives CASSQVRGFQETQYF.

The CDR3 region has the DNA TGTGCCAGCAGCATCGGGTCGAACACTGAAGCTTTCTTT. As protein: CASSIGSNTEAFF. The rearrangement uses TRBV7-9 and TRBJ1-1; no firm D call. V shed 5 bases and J shed 1 base, with 8 bases lying between them. Looked up from germline, CDR1 is SEHNR and CDR2 is FQNEAQ (reference sequence). The CDR3 length is 13 residues.

A remark on this clone: Other DNA sequences from this sample encode an identical CDR3 as well. This chain uses TRBV18 with TRBJ1-5; weak D call: TRBD1 (5 bases). Per the germline V gene, CDR1 is KGHSH and CDR2 is LQKENI. Trimming removed 2 bases at V and 4 bases at J, with 12 bases between. The CDR3 contains 15 residues. CDR3 in DNA: TGTGCCAGCTCACCAGGCCAGGGTGGAAATCAGCCCCAGCATTTT. Protein sequence: CASSPGQGGNQPQHF.

The V and J genes are TRBV19 and TRBJ2-3; 10 bases agree with TRBD2. The J segment lost 2 bases and the V segment lost 4 bases, leaving 12 bases of the junction unmatched. The length of the CDR3 is 18 residues. Germline assignment: CDR1 LNHDA and CDR2 SQIVND (reference sequence). CDR3: CASSTRTSGGPPTDTQYF. CDR3 coding DNA: TGTGCCAGTAGTACCCGGACTAGCGGAGGCCCCCCCACAGATACGCAGTATTTT.

The chain recombines TRBV5-4 with TRBJ2-2; D gene uncertain. In germline, CDR1 is SGHNT, CDR2 YYREEE (reference sequence). Trimming cost V 4 bases and J 4 bases, with 11 bases left between them. CDR3 size: 14 residues. CDR3 sequence reads: CASSPPRITGELFF. The CDR3 nucleotides are TGTGCCAGCAGCCCCCCGAGGATCACCGGGGAGCTGTTTTTT.

The chain is built from TRBV7-3 and TRBJ2-3, with D maybe TRBD2 (7 bases). Trimming shortened V by 2 bases and J by 4 bases, and 16 bases separated the two germline ends. CDR3 length: 16 residues. Germline values: CDR1 SGHTA, CDR2 FQGTGA. In DNA, the CDR3 is TGTGCCAGCAGCTTATTCTCTCCGGGGGGCGCAGATACGCAGTATTTT. Residues: CASSLFSPGGADTQYF.